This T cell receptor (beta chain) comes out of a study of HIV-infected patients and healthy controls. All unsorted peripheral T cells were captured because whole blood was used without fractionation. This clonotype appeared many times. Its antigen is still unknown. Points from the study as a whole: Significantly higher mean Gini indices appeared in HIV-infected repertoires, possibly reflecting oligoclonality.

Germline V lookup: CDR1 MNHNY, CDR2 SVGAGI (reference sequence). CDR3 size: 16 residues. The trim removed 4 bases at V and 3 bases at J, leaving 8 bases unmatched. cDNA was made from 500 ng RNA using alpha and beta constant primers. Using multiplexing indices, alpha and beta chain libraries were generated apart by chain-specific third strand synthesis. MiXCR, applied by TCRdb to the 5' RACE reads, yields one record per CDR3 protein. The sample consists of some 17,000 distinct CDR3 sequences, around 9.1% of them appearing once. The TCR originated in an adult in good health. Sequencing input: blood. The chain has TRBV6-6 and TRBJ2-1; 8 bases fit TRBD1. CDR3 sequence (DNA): TGTGCCAGCAGTTCGAGTGCAGGGGGCGGCTACAATGAGCAGTTCTTC. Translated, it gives CASSSSAGGGYNEQFF.